What follows are 31 T cell receptor beta chains derived from one specimen sequenced in a study of T cells in Graves' hyperthyroidism and ophthalmopathy. RNA transcripts provided the source from which TCR beta CDR3 regions were amplified. Researchers ran a first-round RT-PCR on the TCR CDR3 using the HTBI primer set. TCRdb reprocessed the multiplex PCR reads with MiXCR, giving one entry per CDR3 protein. The sample has roughly 570,000 distinct CDR3 sequences, approximately 15% seen once; the top ten hold approximately 7.4%. Sequencing input: blood. Receptor source: a woman younger than 45 with Graves' hyperthyroidism.

This clonotype came up many times. The gene calls are TRBV12-3 or TRBV12-4 and TRBJ2-1; 8 bases map to TRBD2. Losses at the gene ends were 7 bases for V and 8 bases for J; bases not matched to a gene: 13. The CDR3 is 15 residues long. This chain's CDR3 is CASTLGAGGWDEQFF. In DNA form, the CDR3 reads TGTGCCAGCACCTTAGGGGCGGGGGGCTGGGATGAGCAGTTCTTC.

This clonotype has a handful of counts. The CDR3 here is CSETSGRDTDTQYF. CDR3 nucleotide sequence: TGCAGTGAGACTAGCGGGAGAGATACAGATACGCAGTATTTT. The rearrangement uses TRBV20-1 and TRBJ2-3; TRBD2 matches 12 bases. Germline V gene lookup returns CDR1 DFQATT and CDR2 SNEGSKA (reference sequence). This CDR3 is built from 14 residues. Unmatched junction bases numbered 5, after V lost 7 bases and J lost 3 bases.

This sequence joins TRBV19 and TRBJ2-2, with D possibly called TRBD1 or TRBD2 (5 bases each). This CDR3 comprises 14 residues. Per the germline V gene, CDR1 is LNHDA and CDR2 is SQIVND (reference sequence). V gave up 7 bases and J gave up 6 bases, with 15 bases separating them. The CDR3 nucleotides read TGTGCCAGTACCTTTCCAGGGAGTCCCGGGGAGCTGTTTTTT. Translation: CASTFPGSPGELFF.

This clonotype was observed many times. This chain links TRBV7-9 with TRBJ2-7; TRBD2 matches 9 bases. Trimming cost V 3 bases and J 4 bases; bases outside gene matches: 7. There are 15 residues in the CDR3. From germline, CDR1 is SEHNR and CDR2 FQNEAQ (reference sequence). The CDR3: CASSFPGTSTYEQYF. For the CDR3, the DNA is TGTGCCAGCAGCTTCCCCGGGACTAGCACTTACGAGCAGTACTTC.

V usage is TRBV11-2 and J usage is TRBJ2-2; TRBD2 agrees at 7 bases. Germline values: CDR1 SGHAT, CDR2 FQNNGV. The CDR3 extends over 13 amino acids. Trimming took 11 bases from V and 3 from J; bases not matched to a gene: 6. CDR3 in DNA: TGTGCCTTTTCTAGCGGCCACACCGGGGAGCTGTTTTTT. Translation: CAFSSGHTGELFF. Drawing the rest from reference TRBV11-2 and TRBJ2-2, the complete variable domain is EAGVAQSPRYKIIEKRQSVAFWCNPISGHATLYWYQQILGQGPKLLIQFQNNGVVDDSQLPKDRFSAERLKGVDSTLKIQPAKLEDSAVYLCAFSSGHTGELFFGEGSRLTVL.

The chain combines TRBV15 with TRBJ2-5, with 14 positions matching TRBD2. The V gene's germline CDR1 is LNHNV and CDR2 YYDKDF (reference sequence). Trimming at V came to 6 bases and at J to 5 bases, leaving 2 bases not matched to a gene. The CDR3 spans 14 residues. The CDR3 region has the DNA TGTGCCACCAGGGGGACTAGCGGGAGCGAGACCCAGTACTTC. Translated, it gives CATRGTSGSETQYF.

The chain uses TRBV29-1 and TRBJ2-7; 11 bases match TRBD1. With 6 bases clipped from V and 7 bases from J, the junction kept 5 bases outside the gene matches. Germline V lookup: CDR1 SQVTM, CDR2 ANQGSEA. The CDR3 is 12 amino acids. DNA of the CDR3: TGCAGCGTCGGACAGGGGGCGCGAGAGCAGTACTTC. It yields the protein CSVGQGAREQYF.

This chain links TRBV6-2 or TRBV6-3 with TRBJ2-3; weak D call: TRBD2 (5 bases). Trimming left V 4 bases short and J 10 bases short, with 24 bases between. The CDR3 spans 16 residues. From germline, CDR1 is MNHEY and CDR2 SVGEGT. CDR3 nucleotides: TGTGCCAGCAGTTCATCCCGACCACAGCCGCGGGCCCCGCAGTATTTT. This gives the protein CASSSSRPQPRAPQYF.

The gene calls are TRBV12-3 or TRBV12-4 and TRBJ2-7; D is possibly TRBD2 (5 bases). There are 12 residues in the CDR3. V lost 7 bases, J lost 5 bases, and 12 bases lay in between. The DNA for the CDR3 is TGTGCCAGCACTCGGGATTCAGACGAGCAGTACTTC. It is translated as CASTRDSDEQYF.

The rearrangement links TRBV9 to TRBJ2-3; 11 bases line up with TRBD2. CDR1 is SGDLS and CDR2 is YYNGEE in the germline V gene. Unmatched junction bases numbered 5, after V lost 3 bases and J lost 5 bases. This CDR3 region has 15 residues. The CDR3 nucleotides are TGTGCCAGCAGCGCAAGACTAGCGGGATTAGATACGCAGTATTTT. Translating gives CASSARLAGLDTQYF.

This clonotype turned up a few times. The gene calls are TRBV3-1 and TRBJ2-5, with D possibly matching TRBD2 (6 bases). The CDR3 extends over 16 amino acids. The germline CDR1 and CDR2 sequences are LGHDT and YNNKEL (reference sequence). V lost 5 bases and J lost 4, with 20 bases in between. The CDR3 spells CASSEVAYGRLETQYF. As DNA, the CDR3 is TGTGCCAGCAGCGAAGTCGCCTACGGGAGACTAGAGACCCAGTACTTC.

The DNA for the CDR3 is TGCGCCAGCAGCCAAGCCCCACAGGGGCTCTCCTACGAGCAGTACTTC. Translation gives CASSQAPQGLSYEQYF. The J gene is TRBJ2-7, the V gene TRBV4-1; 7 bases align to TRBD1. The CDR3 spans 16 residues. V gave up 1 base and J gave up 0 bases; unmatched junction bases: 6. Germline V gene sequence: CDR1 MGHRA, CDR2 YSYEKL.

This clonotype was detected ten times or more. This chain connects TRBV6-1 to TRBJ2-5; the match to TRBD1 covers 10 bases. Germline V gene data show CDR1 as MNHNS and CDR2 as SASEGT. The V gene end was trimmed by 6 bases and the J gene end by 5 bases; junction bases not matched to a gene: 12. This CDR3 comprises 16 residues. Written as DNA, the CDR3 is TGTGCCAGCAGCGGACAGGGGGGACATTCACAGGAGACCCAGTACTTC. As protein: CASSGQGGHSQETQYF.

The chain combines TRBV19 with TRBJ2-5, with 8 bases fitting TRBD1. The ends lost 7 bases at V and 5 bases at J; junction bases unmatched: 15. The germline V gene encodes CDR1 LNHDA and CDR2 SQIVND (reference sequence). The CDR3 loop spans 16 amino acids. The CDR3 nucleotides read TGTGCCAGTACCGCAGGCAGGACAGGGAGTACGGAGACCCAGTACTTC. Protein sequence: CASTAGRTGSTETQYF.

V is TRBV11-1 and J is TRBJ2-3; 8 nucleotides agree with TRBD2. The germline V gene encodes CDR1 SGHAT and CDR2 FQDESV (reference sequence). The CDR3 has 15 residues. CDR3 sequence (DNA): TGTGCTAGCCGTCCGCGGGGGGCCTACACAGATACGCAGTATTTT. The encoded protein is CASRPRGAYTDTQYF.

This sequence joins TRBV19 and TRBJ2-1; the D gene could be TRBD1 or TRBD2 (5 bases each). V lost 5 bases to trimming and J lost 2 bases, with 10 bases between them. The CDR3 runs to 14 residues. Germline loops: CDR1 LNHDA, CDR2 SQIVND (reference sequence). The CDR3 sequence is CASSLGPAYNEQFF. The CDR3 DNA sequence: TGTGCCAGTAGTCTGGGACCCGCCTACAATGAGCAGTTCTTC.

This clonotype was seen at least ten times. The chain links TRBV18 to TRBJ2-1, with D unclear. Germline assignment: CDR1 KGHSH and CDR2 LQKENI. This CDR3 contains 12 residues. V lost 1 base, J lost 8 bases, and 6 bases lay in between. This chain's CDR3 is CASSPLADEQFF. The CDR3 nucleotides read TGTGCCAGCTCACCACTAGCAGATGAGCAGTTCTTC.

The chain has TRBV5-1 and TRBJ1-2; D is ambiguous. This CDR3 has 14 amino acids. Trimming took 3 bases from V and 0 from J, leaving 9 bases between them. Looked up from germline, CDR1 is SGHRS and CDR2 is YFSETQ. The CDR3 spells CASSSLTPNYGYTF. The DNA for the CDR3 is TGCGCCAGCAGCTCCCTGACTCCTAACTATGGCTACACCTTC.

This clonotype was detected ten times or more. The CDR3 region is CASSQMRGGTDTQYF. The DNA for the CDR3 is TGTGCCAGCAGCCAGATGAGGGGTGGCACAGATACGCAGTATTTT. The rearrangement joins TRBV7-2 to TRBJ2-3; D is tentatively TRBD1 or TRBD2 (5 bases each). This CDR3 region has 15 residues. Germline CDR1 SGHTA, CDR2 FQGNSA. The V end lost 5 bases, the J end lost 1 base, and 13 bases lay between the germline ends.

The table lists this clonotype with a few counts. The chain uses TRBV29-1 and TRBJ1-4, with no clear D. Germline V lookup: CDR1 SQVTM, CDR2 ANQGSEA. The CDR3 contains 15 residues. The V gene lost 1 base and the J gene lost 10 bases, with 19 bases spanning the gap. CDR3 amino acids: CSVEVLGLDGVKLFF. The DNA for the CDR3 is TGCAGCGTTGAAGTTTTAGGTTTGGACGGCGTAAAACTGTTTTTT.

The chain joins TRBV18 to TRBJ1-5, with D possibly TRBD1 on 6 matching bases. Trimming stripped 5 bases from V and 7 bases from J, with 12 bases between. This CDR3 comprises 13 residues. Germline V gene data show CDR1 as KGHSH and CDR2 as LQKENI. CDR3 sequence reads: CASSTGAAQPQHF. CDR3 nucleotides: TGTGCCAGCTCAACGGGGGCCGCCCAGCCCCAGCATTTT.

This clonotype was seen many times. V and J are TRBV20-1 and TRBJ2-1; 7 bases are a match to TRBD2. CDR3 length equals 14 residues. V lost 1 base, J lost 2 bases, and 2 bases stayed unmatched. Germline V gene lookup returns CDR1 DFQATT and CDR2 SNEGSKA (reference sequence). The CDR3 DNA sequence: TGCAGTGCTAGAGGCGGGAGTCCCTACAATGAGCAGTTCTTC. Protein sequence: CSARGGSPYNEQFF.

This clonotype turned up a few times. A junction end diverges from the germline sequence, so it may reflect a read error. The CDR3 DNA follows: TGTGCCAGCTCACCAGACAGAGCAACTAATGAAGAACTGTTTTTT. It yields the protein CASSPDRATNEELFF. The J gene is TRBJ1-4, the V gene TRBV18; TRBD1 might be the D (5 bases). The CDR3 runs to 15 residues. CDR1 KGHSH and CDR2 LQKENI come from the germline V gene.

This clonotype was seen ten or more times. The gene calls are TRBV20-1 and TRBJ2-3; the D is unclear. Between the trimmed V and J ends, which lost 6 bases and 2 bases, there was a span of 9 bases. CDR1 and CDR2 (germline): DFQATT, SNEGSKA (reference sequence). The CDR3 consists of 12 residues. The CDR3, as DNA: TGCAGTGCCGGTTCCTACACAGATACGCAGTATTTT. Protein: CSAGSYTDTQYF.

The V and J genes are TRBV24-1 and TRBJ2-3, with 7 bases identical to TRBD2. Looked up from germline, CDR1 is KGHDR and CDR2 is SFDVKD. The length of the CDR3 is 13 residues. The ends lost 10 bases at V and 2 bases at J; junction bases unmatched: 5. The CDR3 is CATGSGITDTQYF. The CDR3 DNA is TGTGCCACGGGGAGCGGGATCACAGATACGCAGTATTTT.

Only a few counts were recorded for this clonotype. The chain couples TRBV30 to TRBJ1-2; D not certain. Per the germline V gene, CDR1 is GTSNPN and CDR2 is SVGIG (reference sequence). CDR3 length: 13 residues. Deletions cut 1 base from V and 4 bases from J, with 10 bases between. CDR3 DNA sequence: TGTGCCTGGAGTGAGGGTCAGAGCTATGGCTACACCTTC. Its protein is CAWSEGQSYGYTF. The full variable domain, in which reference TRBV30 and TRBJ1-2 provide the parts outside the CDR3, is SQTIHQWPATLVQPVGSPLSLECTVEGTSNPNLYWYRQAAGRGLQLLFYSVGIGQISSEVPQNLSASRPQDRQFILSSKKLLLSDSGFYLCAWSEGQSYGYTFGSGTRLTVV.

This clonotype was found many times. This chain uses TRBV20-1 with TRBJ1-5; 7 bases are a match to TRBD1. Germline values: CDR1 DFQATT, CDR2 SNEGSKA (reference sequence). The ends lost 0 bases at V and 7 bases at J; junction bases unmatched: 12. The CDR3 has 16 residues. The CDR3 reads CSARDPRTGEGQPQHF. The CDR3 DNA reads as TGCAGTGCTAGAGACCCCAGAACAGGGGAAGGACAGCCCCAGCATTTT.

In this sample, this clonotype turned up many times. The chain links TRBV2 to TRBJ2-5; D perhaps matches TRBD1 (5 bases). Deletions cut 0 bases from V and 1 base from J, with 9 bases between. Germline V CDR1 and CDR2: SNHLY, FYNNEI. The CDR3 is 15 residues long. This chain's CDR3 is CASSEARTTQETQYF. CDR3 coding DNA: TGTGCCAGCAGTGAAGCTAGGACAACCCAAGAGACCCAGTACTTC.

In the case of this clonotype: A much more abundant neighbour one base away suggests this may be a read error. CDR3 in DNA: TGCAGTGCTAGAGTGGCAGGGAATGGCTACACCTTC. Protein sequence: CSARVAGNGYTF. V and J are TRBV20-1 and TRBJ1-2; tentatively, D is TRBD1 (5 bases). The CDR3 covers 12 residues. Germline loops: CDR1 DFQATT, CDR2 SNEGSKA (reference sequence). Trimming took off 1 base at V and 6 bases at J, with 9 bases between the two ends.

This sequence joins TRBV19 and TRBJ1-2; D possibly corresponds to TRBD1 (5 bases). The germline gives CDR1 LNHDA, CDR2 SQIVND (reference sequence). The V end was cut by 6 bases, the J end by 5 bases, with 13 bases between. The CDR3 is made up of 13 amino acids. In nucleotides, the CDR3 is TGTGCCAGTAGCTCGACAGCGATATATGGCTACACCTTC. Its protein product is CASSSTAIYGYTF.

The chain carries TRBV5-1 and TRBJ1-1; D is undetermined. V shed 0 bases and J shed 3 bases, with 12 bases lying between them. This CDR3 has 15 residues. Germline CDR1 SGHRS, CDR2 YFSETQ. DNA for the CDR3: TGCGCCAGCAGCTTGGCCGGAGACCCCGACACTGAAGCTTTCTTT. Translated, it gives CASSLAGDPDTEAFF.